Listed below are T cell receptor beta chains from one sample, sequenced in a study of shared clonotypes between healthy human individuals. The data were produced by immunoSEQ multiplex PCR, yet TCRdb's version contains in-frame clones alone and is incomplete. Of around 1.9 million clones listed, 85% to 95% were seen once; the top ten hold 1.5% to 2%. Material for sequencing was naive CD8+ T cells from PBMCs. The receptor source for this set is a man younger than 35 in good health. Some clones in this sample may be carry-over from other donors' samples. Each CDR3 is given with its conserved first and last residue. The D gene is left open where the match is weak. Size values are once, few and many counts, or a class for expanded clones, and some rows have none.

>TRBD2|TRBJ2-7|TRBV2|NA
CASSAKYRDSGTREYF
TGTGCCAGCAGTGCGAAATATAGGGATAGCGGGACGAGGGAGTACTTC
>NA|TRBJ2-7|TRBV28|NA
CASSFHRRRTGDLYEQYF
TGTGCCAGCAGTTTTCACCGTCGGCGGACCGGAGACCTCTACGAGCAGTACTTC
>NA|TRBJ1-1|TRBV7-2|NA
CASSLGLGTEAFF
TGTGCCAGCAGCTTAGGATTGGGGACTGAAGCTTTCTTT
>NA|TRBJ2-1|TRBV5-1|NA
CASSGAASYNEQFF
TGCGCCAGCAGTGGGGCGGCTAGCTACAATGAGCAGTTCTTC
>TRBD2|TRBJ2-1|TRBV15|NA
CATSERLAGNNEQFF
TGTGCCACCAGCGAAAGACTAGCGGGGAACAATGAGCAGTTCTTC
>NA|TRBJ2-7|TRBV7-3|NA
CASSQGFSGEQYF
TGTGCCAGCAGCCAGGGCTTTAGCGGCGAGCAGTACTTC
>TRBD1|TRBJ2-7|TRBV5-1|NA
CASSPAQGAYEQYF
TGCGCCAGCAGCCCCGCACAGGGGGCCTACGAGCAGTACTTC
>NA|TRBJ1-2|TRBV27|NA
CASSPGWDYGYTF
TGTGCCAGCAGTCCAGGGTGGGACTATGGCTACACCTTC
>NA|TRBJ1-5|TRBV27|NA
CATRDAWNQPQHF
TGTGCCACCCGGGACGCATGGAATCAGCCCCAGCATTTT
>TRBD2|TRBJ2-7|TRBV2|NA
CARGRTSGSSYEQYF
TGTGCCAGGGGCCGGACTAGCGGAAGCTCCTACGAGCAGTACTTC
>NA|TRBJ2-7|TRBV23-1|NA
CASSQPGQRWLEQYF
TGCGCCAGCAGTCAACCGGGACAACGCTGGCTGGAGCAGTACTTC
>NA|TRBJ2-1|TRBV9|NA
CASSVAVYNEQFF
TGTGCCAGCAGCGTAGCGGTTTACAATGAGCAGTTCTTC
>NA|TRBJ2-2|TRBV9|once
CASSAGGARTGELFF
TGTGCCAGCAGCGCCGGGGGAGCACGGACCGGGGAGCTGTTTTTT
>NA|TRBJ1-1|TRBV7-9|NA
CASARVSSGTEAFF
TGTGCCAGCGCTCGTGTATCCTCCGGCACTGAAGCTTTCTTT
>NA|TRBJ2-1|TRBV9|NA
CASSVVGRSPYNEQFF
TGTGCCAGCAGCGTAGTAGGAAGGAGCCCCTACAATGAGCAGTTCTTC
>NA|TRBJ2-1|TRBV7-3|NA
CASSSGVGSDEQFF
TGTGCCAGCAGTTCTGGGGTTGGGAGCGATGAGCAGTTCTTC
>NA|TRBJ1-5|TRBV9|NA
CASSADSNQPQHF
TGTGCCAGCAGCGCCGACTCAAATCAGCCCCAGCATTTT
>TRBD2|TRBJ2-1|TRBV9|NA
CASSYGTSGWNEQFF
TGTGCCAGCAGCTACGGGACTAGCGGGTGGAATGAGCAGTTCTTC
>TRBD1|TRBJ1-4|TRBV18|NA
CASSPTGGVNEKLFF
TGTGCCAGCTCACCAACAGGGGGTGTTAATGAAAAACTGTTTTTT
>NA|TRBJ2-7|TRBV19|NA
CASSARTTPLYEQYF
TGTGCCAGTAGCGCTAGGACCACCCCTTTGTACGAGCAGTACTTC
>TRBD1|TRBJ2-7|TRBV2|NA
CASSEPGQSRYEQYF
TGTGCCAGCAGTGAACCGGGACAGAGCAGGTACGAGCAGTACTTC
>TRBD2|TRBJ2-1|TRBV15|NA
CATSREGREPTYNEQFF
TGTGCCACCAGCAGAGAAGGGCGGGAGCCGACCTACAATGAGCAGTTCTTC
>NA|TRBJ1-2|TRBV4-2|NA
CASSQPTGNGYTF
TGTGCCAGCAGCCAACCGACAGGAAATGGCTACACCTTC
>NA|TRBJ2-1|TRBV21-1|NA
CASSSRREGYEQFF
TGTGCCAGCAGCAGTCGGCGGGAGGGCTATGAGCAGTTCTTC
>NA|TRBJ2-7|TRBV6-1|NA
CASSEYLWQNYEQYF
TGTGCCAGCAGTGAATATTTGTGGCAGAACTACGAGCAGTACTTC
>NA|TRBJ2-1|TRBV9|NA
CASSAGGSNEQFF
TGTGCCAGCTCCGCTGGGGGGAGCAATGAGCAGTTCTTC
>TRBD1|TRBJ1-3|TRBV4-3|NA
CASSPGTVFFSGNTIYF
TGCGCCAGCAGCCCAGGGACAGTTTTCTTCTCTGGAAACACCATATATTTT
>NA|TRBJ2-1|TRBV29-1|NA
CSVEPRQGYNEQFF
TGCAGCGTTGAACCCCGGCAGGGGTACAATGAGCAGTTCTTC
>NA|TRBJ2-7|TRBV30|NA
CAWSFERPTREQYF
TGTGCCTGGAGTTTCGAGCGCCCAACAAGGGAGCAGTACTTC
>NA|TRBJ2-3|TRBV13|NA
CASSSSPGFTDTQYF
TGTGCCAGCAGCTCCTCTCCTGGATTCACAGATACGCAGTATTTT
>NA|TRBJ2-1|TRBV28|NA
CASNPQGTLANEQFF
TGTGCCAGCAACCCCCAGGGAACCCTTGCCAATGAGCAGTTCTTC
>NA|TRBJ2-7|TRBV9|NA
CASSLRDSSNSGQYF
TGTGCCAGCAGCTTAAGGGACTCCAGCAATTCTGGGCAGTACTTC
>TRBD2|TRBJ2-5|TRBV4-3|once
CASSQDPPSGNVEETQYF
TGCGCCAGCAGCCAAGATCCCCCTAGCGGGAATGTAGAGGAGACCCAGTACTTC
>NA|TRBJ1-2|TRBV10-1|few
CANRLRGNYGYTF
TGCGCCAATCGGCTGAGGGGCAACTATGGCTACACCTTC
>TRBD2|TRBJ2-1|TRBV19|NA
CASSMGTSGYNEQFF
TGTGCCAGTAGTATGGGAACTAGCGGGTACAATGAGCAGTTCTTC
>TRBD1|TRBJ2-7|TRBV4-1|NA
CASSPGTGHSYEQYF
TGCGCCAGCAGCCCGGGGACAGGGCACTCCTACGAGCAGTACTTC
>TRBD1|TRBJ1-1|TRBV7-3|few
CASSPRTGVDTEAFF
TGTGCCAGCAGCCCCAGGACAGGGGTAGACACTGAAGCTTTCTTT
>NA|TRBJ2-1|TRBV7-8|NA
CASSINNEQFF
TGTGCCAGCAGCATAAACAATGAGCAGTTCTTC
>NA|TRBJ2-7|TRBV7-9|NA
CASTSTGLGEQYF
TGTGCCAGCACTTCGACAGGCCTGGGCGAGCAGTACTTC
>TRBD2|TRBJ2-2|TRBV28|NA
CASSLTSGNTGELFF
TGTGCCAGCAGTTTAACTAGCGGGAACACCGGGGAGCTGTTTTTT
>NA|TRBJ2-5|TRBV4-3|NA
CASSLVTEETQYF
TGCGCCAGCAGCCTCGTCACGGAGGAGACCCAGTACTTC
>TRBD2|TRBJ2-2|TRBV2|NA
CASSVGRSTGELFF
TGTGCCAGCAGTGTCGGGAGGAGCACCGGGGAGCTGTTTTTT
>TRBD2|TRBJ2-2|TRBV9|few
CASSVRGLADTGELFF
TGTGCCAGCAGCGTAAGGGGACTAGCCGACACCGGGGAGCTGTTTTTT
>TRBD1|TRBJ2-7|TRBV4-3|NA
CASSQGTGGQLLGYEQYF
TGCGCCAGCAGCCAAGGGACAGGGGGTCAGTTGTTAGGCTACGAGCAGTACTTC
>TRBD2|TRBJ2-3|TRBV19|NA
CASSIIGLAGGMDTQYF
TGTGCCAGTAGTATAATAGGGCTAGCGGGAGGTATGGATACGCAGTATTTT
>NA|TRBJ2-3|TRBV27|once
CASSYRDGFTDTQYF
TGTGCCAGCAGTTACCGGGACGGCTTCACAGATACGCAGTATTTT
>NA|TRBJ1-2|TRBV27|NA
CASSVTVNYGYTF
TGTGCCAGCAGTGTGACAGTGAACTATGGCTACACCTTC
>NA|TRBJ2-7|TRBV21-1|NA
CASSPPGQGWYEQYF
TGTGCCAGCAGTCCTCCGGGACAGGGTTGGTACGAGCAGTACTTC
>NA|TRBJ1-4|TRBV27|NA
CASGFQGATNEKLFF
TGTGCCAGCGGATTCCAGGGTGCAACTAATGAAAAACTGTTTTTT
>NA|TRBJ2-7|TRBV5-6|NA
CASSRSGTDEQYF
TGTGCCAGCAGCCGTTCCGGGACGGACGAGCAGTACTTC
>NA|TRBJ2-5|TRBV6-5|NA
CASSYEETQYF
TGTGCCAGCAGTTACGAGGAGACCCAGTACTTC